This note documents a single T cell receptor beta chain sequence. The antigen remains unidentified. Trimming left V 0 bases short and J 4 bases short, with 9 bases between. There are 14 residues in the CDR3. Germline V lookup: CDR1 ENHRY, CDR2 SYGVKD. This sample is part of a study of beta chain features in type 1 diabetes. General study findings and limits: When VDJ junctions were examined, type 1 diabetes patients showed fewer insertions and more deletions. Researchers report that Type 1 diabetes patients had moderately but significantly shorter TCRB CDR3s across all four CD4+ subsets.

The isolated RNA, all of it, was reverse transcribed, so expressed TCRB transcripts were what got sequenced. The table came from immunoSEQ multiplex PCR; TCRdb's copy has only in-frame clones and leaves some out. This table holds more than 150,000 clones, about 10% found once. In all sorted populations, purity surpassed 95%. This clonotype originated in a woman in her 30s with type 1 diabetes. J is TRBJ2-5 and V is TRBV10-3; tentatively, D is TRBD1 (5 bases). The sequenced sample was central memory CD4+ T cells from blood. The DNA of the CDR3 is TGTGCCATCAGTGAGTCGATCCAGGGAGAGACCCAGTACTTC. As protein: CAISESIQGETQYF.